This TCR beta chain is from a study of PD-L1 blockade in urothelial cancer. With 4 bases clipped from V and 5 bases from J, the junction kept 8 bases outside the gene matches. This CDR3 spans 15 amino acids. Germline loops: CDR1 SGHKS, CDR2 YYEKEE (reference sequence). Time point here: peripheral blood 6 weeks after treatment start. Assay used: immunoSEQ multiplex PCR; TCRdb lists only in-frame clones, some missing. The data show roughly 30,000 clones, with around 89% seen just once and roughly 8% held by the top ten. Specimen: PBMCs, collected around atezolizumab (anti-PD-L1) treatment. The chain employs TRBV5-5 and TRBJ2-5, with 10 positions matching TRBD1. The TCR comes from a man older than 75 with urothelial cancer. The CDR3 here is CASSLGQGLRETQYF. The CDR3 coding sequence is TGTGCCAGCAGCCTGGGACAGGGGCTAAGGGAGACCCAGTACTTC.